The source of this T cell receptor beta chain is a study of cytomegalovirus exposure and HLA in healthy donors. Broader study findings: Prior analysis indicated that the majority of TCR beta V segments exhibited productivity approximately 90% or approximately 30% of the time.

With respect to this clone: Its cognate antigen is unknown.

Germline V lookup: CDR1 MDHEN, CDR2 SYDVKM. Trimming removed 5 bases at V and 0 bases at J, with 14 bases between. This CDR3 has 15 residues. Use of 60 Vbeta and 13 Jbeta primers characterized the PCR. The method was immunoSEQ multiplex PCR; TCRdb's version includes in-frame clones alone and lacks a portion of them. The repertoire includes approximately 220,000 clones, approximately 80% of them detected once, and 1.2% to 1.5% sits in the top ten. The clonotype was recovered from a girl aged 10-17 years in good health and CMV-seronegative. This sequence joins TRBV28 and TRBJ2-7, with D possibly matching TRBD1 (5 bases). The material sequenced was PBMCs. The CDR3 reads CASSRHDSPSYEQYF. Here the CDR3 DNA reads TGTGCCAGCAGTAGGCATGACAGTCCCTCCTACGAGCAGTACTTC.